Each of the 27 T cell receptor beta chains below was sequenced from the same sample in a study of blood T cell repertoires in COVID-19. Sequencing was performed with immunoSEQ multiplex PCR; in TCRdb, only in-frame clones are kept and a portion is missing. The profile shows some 95,000 clones, over 60% of them singletons. Sequenced: peripheral blood. The receptor set was obtained from a man in his 70s with acute or convalescent COVID-19.

V and J are TRBV28 and TRBJ2-1; TRBD2 matches at 7 bases. In germline, CDR1 is MDHEN, CDR2 SYDVKM. This CDR3 spans 17 amino acids. The V and J ends lost 7 bases and 0 bases, in that order; junction bases with no gene match: 12. Here the CDR3 reads CASTPSGTPHSYNEQFF. The CDR3 coding sequence is TGTGCCAGCACGCCTAGCGGTACTCCCCACTCCTACAATGAGCAGTTCTTC.

J is TRBJ1-1 and V is TRBV19, with unresolved D. The CDR3 spans 13 residues. The germline V gene encodes CDR1 LNHDA and CDR2 SQIVND (reference sequence). The V gene lost 1 base and the J gene lost 0 bases, with 3 bases spanning the gap. In nucleotides, the CDR3 is TGTGCCAGTAGTATAGTAGTGAACACTGAAGCTTTCTTT. Translated, it gives CASSIVVNTEAFF.

The chain combines TRBV18 with TRBJ1-1; a weak D match, TRBD1 (5 bases). The germline CDR1 and CDR2 sequences are KGHSH and LQKENI. The V end lost 6 bases, the J end lost 6 bases, and 17 bases lay between the germline ends. CDR3 length: 14 residues. Here the CDR3 reads CASSPFREVPEAFF. The CDR3 DNA sequence: TGTGCCAGCTCTCCATTCAGGGAAGTCCCTGAAGCTTTCTTT.

This chain joins TRBV19 and TRBJ2-1, with 10 bases fitting TRBD1. This CDR3 has 15 residues. Losses at the gene ends were 7 bases for V and 6 bases for J; bases not matched to a gene: 9. Per the germline V gene, CDR1 is LNHDA and CDR2 is SQIVND (reference sequence). The CDR3 loop is CASTTDRGQPNEQFF. The CDR3 region has the DNA TGTGCCAGTACGACAGACAGGGGGCAACCCAATGAGCAGTTCTTC.

The chain has TRBV24-1 and TRBJ1-5; D is undetermined. CDR1 is KGHDR, CDR2 SFDVKD, per germline. V was clipped by 3 bases and J by 1 base, with 6 bases between them. This CDR3 has 14 amino acids. Here the CDR3 reads CATSDGGSNQPQHF. Written as DNA, the CDR3 is TGTGCCACCAGTGATGGAGGGAGCAATCAGCCCCAGCATTTT.

This chain connects TRBV5-4 to TRBJ2-5; D is possibly TRBD1 (7 bases). The CDR3 is 15 residues long. V gave up 4 bases and J gave up 1 base, with 14 bases separating them. Germline CDR1 SGHNT, CDR2 YYREEE (reference sequence). The CDR3 nucleotides read TGTGCCAGCAGCCCAGGGCAGGGGGGCCAAGAGACCCAGTACTTC. Translated, it gives CASSPGQGGQETQYF.

V and J are TRBV12-5 and TRBJ1-6; D is possibly TRBD1 (6 bases). Trimming shortened V by 1 base and J by 3 bases, and 19 bases separated the two germline ends. The germline V gene encodes CDR1 LGHNT and CDR2 FRNRAP. The CDR3 contains 19 residues. The CDR3 DNA reads as TGTGCTAGTGGTTTGGGGAAATCCGGGACACGGTACTATAATTCACCCCTCCACTTT. Translation gives CASGLGKSGTRYYNSPLHF.

The V and J genes are TRBV11-2 and TRBJ1-6; 8 bases fit TRBD1. The germline V gene has CDR1 SGHAT and CDR2 FQNNGV. V was clipped by 2 bases and J by 7 bases; unmatched bases: 4. The length of the CDR3 is 15 residues. The CDR3 is CASSLTGGRNSPLHF. CDR3 nucleotide sequence: TGTGCCAGCAGCTTAACAGGGGGTAGGAATTCACCCCTCCACTTT.

The chain links TRBV10-3 to TRBJ1-1; D not certain. In germline, CDR1 is ENHRY, CDR2 SYGVKD. CDR3 size: 15 residues. V was pared by 0 bases and J by 0 bases, with 8 bases between. The CDR3 here is CAISESGTMNTEAFF. The CDR3 bases are TGTGCCATCAGTGAGTCTGGCACAATGAACACTGAAGCTTTCTTT.

CDR3 coding DNA: TGTGCCACCAGTGACTTTAGCGGTAACACCGGGGAGCTGTTTTTT. It encodes CATSDFSGNTGELFF. The rearrangement links TRBV24-1 to TRBJ2-2; D perhaps matches TRBD2 (6 bases). V was trimmed by 4 bases and J by 2 bases, leaving 10 bases between them. The CDR3 spans 15 residues. Germline V lookup: CDR1 KGHDR, CDR2 SFDVKD.

V usage is TRBV7-3 and J usage is TRBJ2-2; D is perhaps TRBD2 (6 bases). The CDR3 spans 13 residues. The germline V gene encodes CDR1 SGHTA and CDR2 FQGTGA. The V gene lost 7 bases and the J gene lost 5 bases, with 11 bases spanning the gap. CDR3 loop: CASMAGSTGELFF. The CDR3 region has the DNA TGTGCCAGCATGGCGGGGTCTACCGGGGAGCTGTTTTTT. The full variable domain, with the rest looked up from reference TRBV7-3 and TRBJ2-2, is GAGVSQTPSNKVTEKGKYVELRCDPISGHTALYWYRQSLGQGPEFLIYFQGTGAADDSGLPNDRFFAVRPEGSVSTLKIQRTERGDSAVYLCASMAGSTGELFFGEGSRLTVL.

The V and J genes are TRBV9 and TRBJ2-7; 8 nucleotides line up with TRBD2. Trimming cost V 1 base and J 5 bases; bases outside gene matches: 5. This CDR3 region has 14 residues. Germline V gene sequence: CDR1 SGDLS, CDR2 YYNGEE. CDR3 sequence reads: CASSVSGRADEQYF. CDR3 in DNA: TGTGCCAGCAGCGTATCCGGGAGGGCGGACGAGCAGTACTTC.

The table lists this clone with a few counts. The chain joins TRBV24-1 to TRBJ2-2; D possibly corresponds to TRBD2 (7 bases). This CDR3 comprises 16 residues. Germline V lookup: CDR1 KGHDR, CDR2 SFDVKD. Trimming pared 0 bases from V and 3 bases from J, leaving 10 bases between. The CDR3 protein is CATSDLGGAYTGELFF. The DNA of the CDR3 is TGTGCCACCAGTGATTTGGGGGGGGCCTACACCGGGGAGCTGTTTTTT.

This clone came up once. This chain connects TRBV19 to TRBJ1-3, with 7 bases matching TRBD1. The CDR3 has 18 amino acids. J lost 0 bases, V lost 4 bases, and 12 bases had no gene match. Germline V CDR1 and CDR2: LNHDA, SQIVND (reference sequence). CDR3 in amino acids: CASSTSFPGQSSGNTIYF. DNA of the CDR3: TGTGCCAGTAGTACATCATTTCCGGGACAGAGCTCTGGAAACACCATATATTTT.

V is TRBV5-1 and J is TRBJ1-1; 8 nucleotides align to TRBD1. Unmatched junction bases numbered 13, after V lost 2 bases and J lost 4 bases. The CDR3 runs 17 residues. Per germline, CDR1 SGHRS and CDR2 YFSETQ. CDR3 bases: TGCGCCAGCAGCTTAGGGAGGCAGGGGGCTTGGGGCACTGAAGCTTTCTTT. Protein product: CASSLGRQGAWGTEAFF. Drawing the rest from reference TRBV5-1 and TRBJ1-1, the complete variable domain is KAGVTQTPRYLIKTRGQQVTLSCSPISGHRSVSWYQQTPGQGLQFLFEYFSETQRNKGNFPGRFSGRQFSNSRSEMNVSTLELGDSALYLCASSLGRQGAWGTEAFFGQGTRLTVV.

This clone was found once. Within the sample, other DNA sequences also encode this same CDR3. This sequence joins TRBV6-1 and TRBJ2-7; D possibly corresponds to TRBD1 (5 bases). Between the trimmed V and J ends, which lost 0 bases and 2 bases, there was a span of 8 bases. The CDR3 covers 14 residues. CDR1 MNHNS and CDR2 SASEGT come from the germline V gene. The CDR3 sequence: CASSEATGPYEQYF. CDR3 sequence (DNA): TGTGCCAGCAGTGAAGCAACAGGACCCTACGAGCAGTACTTC.

This sequence joins TRBV19 and TRBJ1-6; 11 nucleotides match TRBD1. Germline V lookup: CDR1 LNHDA, CDR2 SQIVND (reference sequence). The CDR3 contains 17 residues. J gave up 7 bases and V 10 bases, and 15 bases lay outside the gene matches. CDR3 sequence reads: CATIDAQGQGVNSPLHF. DNA of the CDR3: TGTGCCACTATAGACGCCCAGGGACAGGGGGTGAATTCACCCCTCCACTTT.

The chain uses TRBV5-1 and TRBJ2-5; 7 positions match TRBD2. Trimming at V came to 0 bases and at J to 4 bases, leaving 6 bases not matched to a gene. Germline V lookup: CDR1 SGHRS, CDR2 YFSETQ. This CDR3 is built from 15 residues. DNA of the CDR3: TGCGCCAGCAGCTTGGGCGGCGGGGGTATAGAGACCCAGTACTTC. It yields the protein CASSLGGGGIETQYF. Using reference TRBV5-1 and TRBJ2-5 for the parts outside the CDR3, the full variable domain is KAGVTQTPRYLIKTRGQQVTLSCSPISGHRSVSWYQQTPGQGLQFLFEYFSETQRNKGNFPGRFSGRQFSNSRSEMNVSTLELGDSALYLCASSLGGGGIETQYFGPGTRLLVL.

The chain combines TRBV13 with TRBJ2-7; D is perhaps TRBD2 (7 bases). V lost 3 bases to trimming and J lost 5 bases, with 17 bases between them. Germline loops: CDR1 PRHDT, CDR2 FYEKMQ (reference sequence). The CDR3 loop spans 15 amino acids. The chain's CDR3 is CASSLGAGAYNEQYV. CDR3 sequence (DNA): TGTGCCAGCAGCTTGGGCGCGGGGGCCTACAACGAGCAGTACGTC.

The gene calls are TRBV19 and TRBJ2-7; 7 bases align to TRBD2. Germline assignment: CDR1 LNHDA and CDR2 SQIVND (reference sequence). V gave up 3 bases and J gave up 6 bases; unmatched junction bases: 8. This CDR3 has 14 amino acids. CDR3 region: CASSITGWEGEQYF. The DNA of the CDR3 is TGTGCCAGTAGTATCACAGGATGGGAGGGCGAGCAGTACTTC.

A single count supports this clone. The V gene is TRBV2, the J gene TRBJ1-2; no reliable D call. The CDR3 has 12 residues. In germline, CDR1 is SNHLY, CDR2 FYNNEI. V lost 9 bases, J lost 8 bases, and 16 bases lay in between. CDR3 residues: CARVGKGGGYTF. CDR3 sequence (DNA): TGTGCCAGGGTCGGGAAGGGAGGAGGCTACACCTTC.

This chain connects TRBV7-9 to TRBJ2-2; 12 positions match TRBD1. Trimming removed 5 bases from V and 6 bases from J; junction bases left unmatched: 10. The CDR3 has 17 amino acids. Germline V gene lookup returns CDR1 SEHNR and CDR2 FQNEAQ (reference sequence). Here the CDR3 reads CASSGPAGQGAAGELFF. In DNA, the CDR3 is TGTGCCAGCAGCGGCCCCGCGGGACAGGGGGCAGCCGGGGAGCTGTTTTTT.

The chain carries TRBV11-2 and TRBJ1-1; tentative D call: TRBD1 (5 bases). The germline V gene has CDR1 SGHAT and CDR2 FQNNGV. CDR3 length equals 15 residues. V was cut by 0 bases and J by 7 bases, with 15 bases left in between. CDR3 coding DNA: TGTGCCAGCAGCTTAGATCACGGGGGTATCGATGAAGCTTTCTTT. Protein sequence: CASSLDHGGIDEAFF.

This clone has a single count. The gene calls are TRBV25-1 and TRBJ1-1; the D gene is possibly TRBD1 (5 bases). Between the trimmed V and J ends, which lost 3 bases and 4 bases, there was a span of 15 bases. CDR1 is MGHDK and CDR2 is SYGVNS in the germline V gene. The CDR3 is 15 residues long. The CDR3 nucleotides read TGTGCCAGCAGTGAGAGTGGGGCGCGGGGCACTGAAGCTTTCTTT. It codes for CASSESGARGTEAFF.

This sequence joins TRBV7-3 and TRBJ1-1; no firm D call. Trimming took 0 bases from V and 0 from J, leaving 5 bases between them. The length of the CDR3 is 14 residues. Germline V lookup: CDR1 SGHTA, CDR2 FQGTGA. CDR3 nucleotide sequence: TGTGCCAGCAGCTTAACGTTCGTGAACACTGAAGCTTTCTTT. Its protein product is CASSLTFVNTEAFF.

The chain is built from TRBV6-6 and TRBJ1-1; possibly TRBD1 for D (6 bases). CDR3 length: 14 amino acids. The germline V gene encodes CDR1 MNHNY and CDR2 SVGAGI (reference sequence). Trimming took 6 bases from V and 1 from J, leaving 12 bases between them. CDR3 DNA: TGTGCCAGCAGCTTCAGGGGACCGAACACTGAAGCTTTCTTT. It translates to CASSFRGPNTEAFF.

The rearrangement uses TRBV2 and TRBJ1-6; 7 positions match TRBD1. J was trimmed by 7 bases and V by 8 bases; bases with no gene match: 8. The CDR3 length is 14 residues. Germline lookup yields CDR1 SNHLY and CDR2 FYNNEI. CDR3: CASYRDRPNSPLHF. The CDR3 bases are TGTGCCAGCTACCGGGACAGACCCAATTCACCCCTCCACTTT. Full variable domain (rest looked up from reference TRBV2 and TRBJ1-6): EPEVTQTPSHQVTQMGQEVILRCVPISNHLYFYWYRQILGQKVEFLVSFYNNEISEKSEIFDDQFSVERPDGSNFTLKIRSTKLEDSAMYFCASYRDRPNSPLHFGNGTRLTVT.